These T cell receptor beta chains were read from a single sample in a study of T cell repertoires in ileal Crohn's disease. Method: immunoSEQ multiplex PCR; TCRdb's copy keeps in-frame clones and lacks some. The sample shows several thousand clones, approximately 92% of them seen only once. Source material: ileal tissue. These receptor sequences come from an adult with Crohn's disease. CDR3s include the opening cysteine and the closing phenylalanine or tryptophan. The D gene is left open where the match is weak. Some rows mark clone size as missing; the rest say once, few, many or name a class of expanded clone.

clone_size	d_call	v_call	j_call	cdr3_nt	cdr3_aa
NA	NA	TRBV11-3	TRBJ2-1	TGTGCCAGCAGCCCGGGGGGCGATGAGCAGTTCTTC	CASSPGGDEQFF
NA	TRBD1	TRBV27	TRBJ2-2	TGTGCCAGCACCGGGACAGGTACCGGGGAGCTGTTTTTT	CASTGTGTGELFF
NA	NA	TRBV9	TRBJ2-5	TGTGCCAGCAGCGTAAGCCATCGTGGAGAGACCCAGTACTTC	CASSVSHRGETQYF
once	NA	TRBV27	TRBJ2-3	TGTGCCAGCAGACGGGGAGCGGGTATTAGCACAGATACGCAGTATTTT	CASRRGAGISTDTQYF
NA	NA	TRBV4-1	TRBJ2-3	TGCGCCAGCAGCCAAGCGCAGGGCTCGCCAGATACGCAGTATTTT	CASSQAQGSPDTQYF
few	NA	TRBV9	TRBJ2-1	TGTGCCAGCAGCCTCTCCGGGGATACTTACAATGAGCAGTTCTTC	CASSLSGDTYNEQFF
NA	TRBD2	TRBV5-1	TRBJ2-2	TGCGCCAGCAGCTTGAATAGCGGGACCTGGCCCGGGGAGCTGTTTTTT	CASSLNSGTWPGELFF
NA	NA	TRBV29-1	TRBJ2-5	TGCAGCGTGGTTAGGGGGGGCCGAGAGACCCAGTACTTC	CSVVRGGRETQYF
NA	TRBD1	TRBV30	TRBJ1-1	TGTGCCTGGGGAACAGGGGGGATCCCTGAAGCTTTCTTT	CAWGTGGIPEAFF
NA	TRBD1	TRBV15	TRBJ2-1	TGTGCCACCAGCAGAGATCGGTACAGGGGAATCACCTCCTACAATGAGCAGTTCTTC	CATSRDRYRGITSYNEQFF
NA	NA	TRBV16	TRBJ2-7	TGTGCCAGCAGCCAATTCAACGAGCAGTACTTC	CASSQFNEQYF
NA	TRBD1	TRBV5-1	TRBJ2-7	TGCGCCAGCAGCTTACACGGGACAGGGGTTTATGAGCAGTACTTC	CASSLHGTGVYEQYF
NA	TRBD2	TRBV6-1	TRBJ2-3	TGTGCCAGCAGTGAACCGGCGGGGGGTCTCAGCACAGATACGCAGTATTTT	CASSEPAGGLSTDTQYF
NA	TRBD2	TRBV6-4	TRBJ2-1	TGTGCCAGCAGCGTACTAGCGGGGGACGGCTATGAGCAGTTCTTC	CASSVLAGDGYEQFF
NA	TRBD2	TRBV15	TRBJ2-2	TGTGCCACCAGCAGAGTTCTCGGGGGGGCCGGGGAGCTGTTTTTT	CATSRVLGGAGELFF
once	TRBD1	TRBV27	TRBJ2-1	TGTGCCAGCGGGGGGACAGGGGGCCCAAACTACAATGAGCAGTTCTTC	CASGGTGGPNYNEQFF
NA	NA	TRBV30	TRBJ1-1	TGTGCCCACGCGAGGACAGAAAGGAACACTGAAGCTTTCTTT	CAHARTERNTEAFF
NA	TRBD2	TRBV29-1	TRBJ2-3	TGCAGCGCCTACCCTAGCGGGAGGAGGGATACGCAGTATTTT	CSAYPSGRRDTQYF
NA	NA	TRBV19	TRBJ1-1	TGTGCCAGTAGTGATGACAGGAGGATGAACACTGAAGCTTTCTTT	CASSDDRRMNTEAFF
NA	TRBD2	TRBV7-9	TRBJ2-2	TGTGCCAGCAGCATACTAATGGGACTAGCGGGAGCGATAACCGGGGAGCTGTTTTTT	CASSILMGLAGAITGELFF
NA	TRBD1	TRBV5-1	TRBJ2-1	TGCGCCAGCAGCTTGTCCCCGGGACAGGTCTATGAGCAGTTCTTC	CASSLSPGQVYEQFF
NA	NA	TRBV19	TRBJ1-5	TGTGCCAGTAGTGGGGATCTAAGGCGCCCGGGGAGTTTT	CASSGDLRRPGSF
NA	TRBD2	TRBV6-4	TRBJ2-1	TGTGCCAGCAGTTTCCTAGCGGGAGAGGGGGGTGAGCAGTTCTTC	CASSFLAGEGGEQFF
NA	TRBD2	TRBV4-2	TRBJ2-4	TGTGCCAGCAGCCAAGATCTCGGACTAGCGGGAGGAACCAAAAACATTCAGTACTTC	CASSQDLGLAGGTKNIQYF
NA	NA	TRBV2	TRBJ2-1	TGTGCCAGCACGCTAGCGCCCTTCTCAGGGCAGTTCTTC	CASTLAPFSGQFF
NA	NA	TRBV5-1	TRBJ2-1	TGCGCCAGCAGCAATTTAGCGGACTCCTACAATGAGCAGTTCTTC	CASSNLADSYNEQFF
NA	TRBD1	TRBV6-6	TRBJ1-4	TGTGCCACCGACAGGGGAAGTACTAATGAAAAACTGTTTTTT	CATDRGSTNEKLFF
NA	NA	TRBV15	TRBJ2-7	TGTGCCACCAGCAGAGATCTCGGGACTGCCTACGAGCAGTACTTC	CATSRDLGTAYEQYF
once	TRBD2	TRBV19	TRBJ2-7	TGTGCCAGTAGTATCTTGGGACTAGCGGGAGGCTACGAGCAGTACTTC	CASSILGLAGGYEQYF
once	NA	TRBV6-1	TRBJ1-4	TGTGCCAGCAGTGAAACCTCAAGTCGGGCTAATGAAAAACTGTTTTTT	CASSETSSRANEKLFF
NA	TRBD1	TRBV7-3	TRBJ1-6	TGTGCCAGCAGCTTGAGACAGGGAGGTGATTCACCCCTCCACTTT	CASSLRQGGDSPLHF
NA	TRBD2	TRBV7-9	TRBJ2-7	TGTGCCAGCACCAAGGGAGCGGGGACCTACGAGCAGTACTTC	CASTKGAGTYEQYF
NA	TRBD2	TRBV11-2	TRBJ2-7	TGTGCCAGCAGCCTAGCGGGAGGCGCCGAGCAGTACTTC	CASSLAGGAEQYF
NA	NA	TRBV6-4	TRBJ2-2	TGTGCCAGCAGAGAACAGGGACACACCGGGGAGCTGTTTTTT	CASREQGHTGELFF
NA	TRBD1	TRBV2	TRBJ1-2	TGTGCCAGCAGTGAAGGACAGGGTCAGGGCTACACCTTC	CASSEGQGQGYTF